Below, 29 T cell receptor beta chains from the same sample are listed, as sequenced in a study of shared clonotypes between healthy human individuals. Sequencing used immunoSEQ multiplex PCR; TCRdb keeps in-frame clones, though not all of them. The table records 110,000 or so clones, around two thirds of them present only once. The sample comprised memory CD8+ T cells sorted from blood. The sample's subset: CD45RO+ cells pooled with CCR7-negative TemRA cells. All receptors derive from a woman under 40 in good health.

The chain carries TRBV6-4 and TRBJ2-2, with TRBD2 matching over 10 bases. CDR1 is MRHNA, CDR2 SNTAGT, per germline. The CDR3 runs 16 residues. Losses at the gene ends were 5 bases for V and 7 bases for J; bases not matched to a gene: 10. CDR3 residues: CASSPSAGGASGELFF. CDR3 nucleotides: TGTGCCAGCAGTCCCTCAGCGGGAGGGGCTAGCGGGGAGCTGTTTTTT.

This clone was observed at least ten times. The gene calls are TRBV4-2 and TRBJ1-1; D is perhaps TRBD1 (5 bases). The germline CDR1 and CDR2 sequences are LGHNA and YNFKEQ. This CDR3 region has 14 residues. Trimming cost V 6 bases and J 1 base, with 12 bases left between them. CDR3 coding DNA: TGTGCCAGCAGGGATGGGGGTCCGAACACTGAAGCTTTCTTT. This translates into CASRDGGPNTEAFF.

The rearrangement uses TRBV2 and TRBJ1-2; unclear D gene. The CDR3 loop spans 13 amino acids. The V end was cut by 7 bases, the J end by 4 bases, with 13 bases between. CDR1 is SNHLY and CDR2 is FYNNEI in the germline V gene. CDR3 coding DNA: TGTGCCAGCATACCCCAGGACCGCTATGGCTACACCTTC. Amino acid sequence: CASIPQDRYGYTF.

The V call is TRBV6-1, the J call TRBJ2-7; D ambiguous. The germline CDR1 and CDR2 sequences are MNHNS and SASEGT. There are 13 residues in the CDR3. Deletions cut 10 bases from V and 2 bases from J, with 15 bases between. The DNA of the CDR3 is TGTGCCACCTCTCCAGCGATTACCTACGAGCAGTACTTC. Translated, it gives CATSPAITYEQYF.

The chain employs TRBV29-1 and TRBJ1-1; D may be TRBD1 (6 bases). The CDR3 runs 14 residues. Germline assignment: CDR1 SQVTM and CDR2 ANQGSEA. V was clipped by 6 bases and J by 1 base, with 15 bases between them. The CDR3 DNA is TGCAGCGTCGACTTACAGGGAAGGAACACTGAAGCTTTCTTT. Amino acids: CSVDLQGRNTEAFF.

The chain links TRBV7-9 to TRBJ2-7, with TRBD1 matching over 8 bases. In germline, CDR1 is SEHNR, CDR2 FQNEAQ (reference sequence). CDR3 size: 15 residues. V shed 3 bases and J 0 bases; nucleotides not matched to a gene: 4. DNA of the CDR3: TGTGCCAGCAGCTTTGGCAGGGGGCTCTCCTACGAGCAGTACTTC. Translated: CASSFGRGLSYEQYF.

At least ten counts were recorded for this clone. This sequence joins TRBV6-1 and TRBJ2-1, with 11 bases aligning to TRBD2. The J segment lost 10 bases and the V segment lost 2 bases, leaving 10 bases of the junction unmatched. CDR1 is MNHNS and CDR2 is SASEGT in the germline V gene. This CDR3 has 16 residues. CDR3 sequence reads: CASSELAGGDVHEQFF. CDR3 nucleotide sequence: TGTGCCAGCAGTGAATTAGCGGGAGGGGACGTACACGAGCAGTTCTTC.

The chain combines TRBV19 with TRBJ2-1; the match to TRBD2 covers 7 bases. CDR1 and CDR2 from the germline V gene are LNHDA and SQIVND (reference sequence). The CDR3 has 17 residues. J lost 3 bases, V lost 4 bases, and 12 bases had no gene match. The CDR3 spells CASSTGGSTPFYNEQFF. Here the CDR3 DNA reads TGTGCCAGTAGTACTGGCGGGAGTACCCCTTTCTACAATGAGCAGTTCTTC.

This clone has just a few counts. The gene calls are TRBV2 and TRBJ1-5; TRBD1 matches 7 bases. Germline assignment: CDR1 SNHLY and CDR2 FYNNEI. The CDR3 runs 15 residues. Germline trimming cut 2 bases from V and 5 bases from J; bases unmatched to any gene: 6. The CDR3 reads CASSEPRTGHQPQHF. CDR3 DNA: TGTGCCAGCAGTGAACCCCGGACAGGCCATCAGCCCCAGCATTTT.

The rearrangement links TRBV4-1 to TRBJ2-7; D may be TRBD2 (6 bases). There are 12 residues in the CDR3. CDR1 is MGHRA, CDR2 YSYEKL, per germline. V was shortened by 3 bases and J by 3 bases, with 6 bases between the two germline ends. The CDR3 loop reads CASSHGGYEQYF. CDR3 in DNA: TGCGCCAGCAGCCACGGGGGCTACGAGCAGTACTTC.

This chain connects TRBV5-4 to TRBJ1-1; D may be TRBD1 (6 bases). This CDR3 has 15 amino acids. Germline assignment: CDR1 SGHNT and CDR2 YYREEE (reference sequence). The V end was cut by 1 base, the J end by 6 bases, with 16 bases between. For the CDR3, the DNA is TGTGCCAGCAGCTTGCGGTTATCAGGGGACGCTGAAGCTTTCTTT. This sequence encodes CASSLRLSGDAEAFF.

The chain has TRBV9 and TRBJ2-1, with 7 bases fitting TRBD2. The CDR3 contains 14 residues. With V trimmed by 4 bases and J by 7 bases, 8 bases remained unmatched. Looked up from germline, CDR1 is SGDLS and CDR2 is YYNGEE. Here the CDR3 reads CASSYGGGSNEQFF. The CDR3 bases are TGTGCCAGCAGCTACGGGGGAGGGTCGAATGAGCAGTTCTTC. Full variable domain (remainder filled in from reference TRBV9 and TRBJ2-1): DSGVTQTPKHLITATGQRVTLRCSPRSGDLSVYWYQQSLDQGLQFLIQYYNGEERAKGNILERFSAQQFPDLHSELNLSSLELGDSALYFCASSYGGGSNEQFFGPGTRLTVL.

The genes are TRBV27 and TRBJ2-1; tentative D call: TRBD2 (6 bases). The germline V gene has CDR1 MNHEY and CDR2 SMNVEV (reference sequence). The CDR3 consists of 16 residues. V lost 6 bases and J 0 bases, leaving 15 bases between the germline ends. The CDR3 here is CASSHLLATSYNEQFF. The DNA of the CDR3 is TGTGCCAGCAGCCACCTCCTAGCGACCTCCTACAATGAGCAGTTCTTC.

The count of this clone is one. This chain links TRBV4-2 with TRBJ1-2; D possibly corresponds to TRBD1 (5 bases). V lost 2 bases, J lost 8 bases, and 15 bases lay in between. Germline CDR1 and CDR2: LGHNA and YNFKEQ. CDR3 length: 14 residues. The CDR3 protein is CASSQSPYEGGYTF. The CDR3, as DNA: TGTGCCAGCAGCCAAAGTCCTTACGAGGGGGGCTACACCTTC.

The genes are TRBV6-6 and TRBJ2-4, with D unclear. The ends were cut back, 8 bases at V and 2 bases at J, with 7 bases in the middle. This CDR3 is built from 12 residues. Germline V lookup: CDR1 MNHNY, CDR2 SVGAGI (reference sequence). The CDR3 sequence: CASGGTKNIQYF. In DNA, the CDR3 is TGTGCCAGCGGCGGAACCAAAAACATTCAGTACTTC.

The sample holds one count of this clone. CDR3 amino acids: CAISESPSGLSTDTQYF. The CDR3 DNA is TGTGCCATCAGTGAGTCGCCCAGCGGGCTTAGCACAGATACGCAGTATTTT. The gene calls are TRBV10-3 and TRBJ2-3; possibly TRBD2 for D (6 bases). CDR3 length: 17 residues. Germline CDR1 reads ENHRY; CDR2 reads SYGVKD. Trimming cost V 0 bases and J 0 bases, with 13 bases left between them.

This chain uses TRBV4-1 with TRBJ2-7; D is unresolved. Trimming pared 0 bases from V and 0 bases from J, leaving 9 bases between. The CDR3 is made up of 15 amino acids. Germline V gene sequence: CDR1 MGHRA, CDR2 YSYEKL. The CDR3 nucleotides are TGCGCCAGCAGCCAAGATGCGCCAGTCTCCTACGAGCAGTACTTC. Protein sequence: CASSQDAPVSYEQYF.

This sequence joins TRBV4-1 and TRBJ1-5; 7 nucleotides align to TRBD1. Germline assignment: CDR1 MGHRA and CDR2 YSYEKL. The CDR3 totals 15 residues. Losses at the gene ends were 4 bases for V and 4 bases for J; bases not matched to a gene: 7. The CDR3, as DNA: TGCGCCAGCAGCCTCCAGACAGGGAGGAATCAGCCCCAGCATTTT. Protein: CASSLQTGRNQPQHF.

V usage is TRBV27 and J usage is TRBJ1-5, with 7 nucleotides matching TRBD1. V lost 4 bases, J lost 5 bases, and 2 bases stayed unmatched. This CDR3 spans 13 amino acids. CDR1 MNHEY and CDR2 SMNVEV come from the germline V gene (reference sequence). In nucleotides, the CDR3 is TGTGCCAGCAGTTGGCAGGGGGATCAGCCCCAGCATTTT. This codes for CASSWQGDQPQHF.

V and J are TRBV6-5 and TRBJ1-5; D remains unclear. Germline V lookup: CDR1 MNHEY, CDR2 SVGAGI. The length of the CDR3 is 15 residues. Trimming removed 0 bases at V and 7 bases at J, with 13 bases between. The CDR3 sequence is CASSYSVPIGQPQHF. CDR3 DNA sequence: TGTGCCAGCAGTTACTCGGTTCCTATTGGACAGCCCCAGCATTTT.

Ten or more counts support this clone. The chain's CDR3 is CASSLQGGRADTQYF. In DNA, the CDR3 is TGTGCCAGTAGTTTGCAGGGAGGTCGGGCAGATACGCAGTATTTT. The chain is built from TRBV19 and TRBJ2-3, with D possibly TRBD2 on 6 matching bases. Trimming shortened V by 5 bases and J by 4 bases, and 16 bases separated the two germline ends. CDR3 length: 15 amino acids. Germline CDR1 and CDR2: LNHDA and SQIVND (reference sequence).

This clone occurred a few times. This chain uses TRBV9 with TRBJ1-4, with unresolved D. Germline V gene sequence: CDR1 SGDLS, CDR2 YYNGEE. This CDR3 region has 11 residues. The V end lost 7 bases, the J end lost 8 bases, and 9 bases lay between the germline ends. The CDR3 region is CASGMGEKLFF. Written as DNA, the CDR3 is TGTGCCAGCGGAATGGGGGAAAAACTGTTTTTT.

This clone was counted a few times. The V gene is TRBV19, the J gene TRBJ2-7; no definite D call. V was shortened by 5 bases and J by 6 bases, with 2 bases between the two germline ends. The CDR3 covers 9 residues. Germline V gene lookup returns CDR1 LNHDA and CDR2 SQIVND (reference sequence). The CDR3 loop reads CASSGEQYF. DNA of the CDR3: TGTGCCAGTAGTGGCGAGCAGTACTTC.

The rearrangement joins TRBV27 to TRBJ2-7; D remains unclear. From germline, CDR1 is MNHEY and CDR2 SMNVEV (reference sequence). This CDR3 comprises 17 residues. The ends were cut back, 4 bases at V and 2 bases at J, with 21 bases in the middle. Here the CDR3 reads CASSYLSSGPTPYEQYF. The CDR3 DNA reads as TGTGCCAGCAGTTACCTATCCTCAGGCCCGACCCCCTACGAGCAGTACTTC.

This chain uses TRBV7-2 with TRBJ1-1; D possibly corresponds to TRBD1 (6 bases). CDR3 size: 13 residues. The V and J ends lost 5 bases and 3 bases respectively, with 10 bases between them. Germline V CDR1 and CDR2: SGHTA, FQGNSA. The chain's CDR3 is CASSPQGDTEAFF. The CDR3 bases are TGTGCCAGCAGCCCACAGGGAGACACTGAAGCTTTCTTT.

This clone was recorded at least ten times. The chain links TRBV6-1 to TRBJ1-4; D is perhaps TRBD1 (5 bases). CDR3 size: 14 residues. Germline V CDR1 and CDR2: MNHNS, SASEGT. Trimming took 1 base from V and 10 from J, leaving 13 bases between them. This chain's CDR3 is CASSEDPGGGKLFF. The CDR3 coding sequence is TGTGCCAGCAGTGAAGACCCCGGGGGGGGAAAACTGTTTTTT.

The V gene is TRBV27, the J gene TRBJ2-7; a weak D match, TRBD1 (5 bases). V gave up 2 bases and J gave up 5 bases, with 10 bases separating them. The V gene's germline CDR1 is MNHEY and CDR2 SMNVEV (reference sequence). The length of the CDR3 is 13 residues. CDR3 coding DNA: TGTGCCAGCAGTTTAAGCAGGGCCCACGAGCAGTACTTC. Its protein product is CASSLSRAHEQYF.

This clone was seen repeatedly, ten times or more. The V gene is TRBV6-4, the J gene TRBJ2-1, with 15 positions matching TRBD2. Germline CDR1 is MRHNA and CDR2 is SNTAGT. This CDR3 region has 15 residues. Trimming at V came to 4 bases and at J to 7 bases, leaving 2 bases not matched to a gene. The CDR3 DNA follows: TGTGCCAGCAGTGCCGGACTAGCGGGAGGGAATGAGCAGTTCTTC. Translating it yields CASSAGLAGGNEQFF.

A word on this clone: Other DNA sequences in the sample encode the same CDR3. The DNA of the CDR3 is TGTGCCAGCAGCTTAGATCAGGGCGCAAATTCACCCCTCCACTTT. Translated: CASSLDQGANSPLHF. The chain recombines TRBV7-2 with TRBJ1-6, with D possibly being TRBD1 (5 bases). CDR3 size: 15 residues. The ends were cut back, 1 base at V and 7 bases at J, with 11 bases in the middle. Per the germline V gene, CDR1 is SGHTA and CDR2 is FQGNSA.